Sequencing of this TCR beta chain was carried out in a study of CD8+ T cells in alopecia areata. Study context: Spontaneously alopecic C3H/HeJ graft donors, roughly 6-12 months old, gave skin to roughly 6-10-week-old female C3H/HeJ mice. The study's findings and limits: Between patients, shared TCR sequences were less clear than in mice. This was possibly due in part to HLA diversity in the patient population. Elevated clonality characterized lesional scalp relative to normal scalp, particularly in alopecia totalis/universalis. Alphabeta T cells residing in normal skin are also sequenced in scalp samples.

The sequencing template was cDNA reverse transcribed from extracted RNA. Measured with immunoSEQ multiplex PCR; TCRdb has only the in-frame clones, and not every one. This sample shows around 110,000 clones and no singletons; roughly a fifth rests with the ten largest. In its sample, this clone was seen many times. Its antigen is unknown. Here the gene names and germline are mouse. The sequencing input was lesional skin. This clonotype originated in a C3H/HeJ mouse with alopecia areata. The mouse line has the MHC haplotype H2-k.

This chain's CDR3 is CTCSADLAGRNTEVFF. The sequenced CDR3 bases are TGCACCTGCAGTGCAGATCTGGCAGGGCGGAACACA. V is TRBV1 and J is TRBJ1-1; weak D call: TRBD1 (5 bases). With the read ending 4 residues before the CDR3 end, the germline J gene is used to fill in that end. CDR1 NSQYPW and CDR2 LRSPGD come from the germline V gene (reference sequence). Trimming cost V 0 bases and J 1 base, with 12 bases left between them. This CDR3 contains 16 residues.